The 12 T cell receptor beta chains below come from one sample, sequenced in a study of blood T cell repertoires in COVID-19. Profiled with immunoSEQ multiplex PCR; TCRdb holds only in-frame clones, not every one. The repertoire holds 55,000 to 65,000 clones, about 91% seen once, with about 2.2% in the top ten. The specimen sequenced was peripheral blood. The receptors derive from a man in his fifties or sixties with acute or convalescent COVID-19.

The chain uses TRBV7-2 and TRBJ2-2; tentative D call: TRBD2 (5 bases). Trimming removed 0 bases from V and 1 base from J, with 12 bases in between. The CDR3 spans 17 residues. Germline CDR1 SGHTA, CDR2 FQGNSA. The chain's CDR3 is CASSLALAGMNTGELFF. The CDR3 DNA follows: TGTGCCAGCAGCTTAGCGCTAGCCGGGATGAACACCGGGGAGCTGTTTTTT.

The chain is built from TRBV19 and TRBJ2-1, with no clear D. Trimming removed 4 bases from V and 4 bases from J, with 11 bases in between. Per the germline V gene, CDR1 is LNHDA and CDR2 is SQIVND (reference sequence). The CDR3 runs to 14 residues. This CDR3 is CASSTTSPYNEQFF. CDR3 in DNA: TGTGCCAGTAGTACGACTTCCCCTTACAATGAGCAGTTCTTC.

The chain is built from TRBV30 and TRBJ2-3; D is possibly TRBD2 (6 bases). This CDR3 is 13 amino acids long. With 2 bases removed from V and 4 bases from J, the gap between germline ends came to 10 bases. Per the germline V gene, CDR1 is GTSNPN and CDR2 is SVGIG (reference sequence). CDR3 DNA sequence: TGTGCCTGGAGTTGGGGGGATGCAGATACGCAGTATTTT. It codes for CAWSWGDADTQYF.

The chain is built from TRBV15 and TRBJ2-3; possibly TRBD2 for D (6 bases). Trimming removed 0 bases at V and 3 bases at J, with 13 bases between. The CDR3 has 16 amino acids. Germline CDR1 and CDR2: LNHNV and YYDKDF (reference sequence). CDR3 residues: CATSRDPSELTDTQYF. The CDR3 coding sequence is TGTGCCACCAGCAGAGATCCTAGCGAGCTAACAGATACGCAGTATTTT.

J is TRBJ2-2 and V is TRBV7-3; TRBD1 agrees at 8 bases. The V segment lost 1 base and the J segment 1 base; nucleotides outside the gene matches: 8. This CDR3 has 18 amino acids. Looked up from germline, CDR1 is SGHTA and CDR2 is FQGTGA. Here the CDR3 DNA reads TGTGCCAGCAGCTTAAGGGGTTGGGGACAGGTGAACACCGGGGAGCTGTTTTTT. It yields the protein CASSLRGWGQVNTGELFF.

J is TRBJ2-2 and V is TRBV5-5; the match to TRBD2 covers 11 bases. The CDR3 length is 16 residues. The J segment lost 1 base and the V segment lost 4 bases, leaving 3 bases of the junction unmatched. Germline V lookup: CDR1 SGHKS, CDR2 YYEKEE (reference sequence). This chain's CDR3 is CASSVTSGMNTGELFF. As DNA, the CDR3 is TGTGCCAGCAGCGTGACTAGCGGGATGAACACCGGGGAGCTGTTTTTT.

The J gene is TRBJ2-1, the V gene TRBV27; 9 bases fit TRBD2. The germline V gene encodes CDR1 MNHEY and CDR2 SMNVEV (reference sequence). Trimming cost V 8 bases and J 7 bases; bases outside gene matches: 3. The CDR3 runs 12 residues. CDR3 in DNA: TGTGCCAGCTTTAGCGGGAGTAATGAGCAGTTCTTC. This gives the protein CASFSGSNEQFF.

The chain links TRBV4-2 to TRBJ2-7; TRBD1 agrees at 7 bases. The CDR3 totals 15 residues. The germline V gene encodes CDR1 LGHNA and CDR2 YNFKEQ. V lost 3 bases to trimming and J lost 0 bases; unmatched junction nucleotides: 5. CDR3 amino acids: CASSHGDRDSYEQYF. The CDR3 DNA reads TGTGCCAGCAGCCACGGAGACAGGGACTCCTACGAGCAGTACTTC.

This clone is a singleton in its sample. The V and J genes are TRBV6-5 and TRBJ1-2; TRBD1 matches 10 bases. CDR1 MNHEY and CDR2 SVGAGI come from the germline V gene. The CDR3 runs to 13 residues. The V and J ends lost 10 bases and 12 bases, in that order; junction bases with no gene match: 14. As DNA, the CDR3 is TGTGCCATTAAGACAGGGGGCCTCAACCAGCACACCTTC. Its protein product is CAIKTGGLNQHTF.

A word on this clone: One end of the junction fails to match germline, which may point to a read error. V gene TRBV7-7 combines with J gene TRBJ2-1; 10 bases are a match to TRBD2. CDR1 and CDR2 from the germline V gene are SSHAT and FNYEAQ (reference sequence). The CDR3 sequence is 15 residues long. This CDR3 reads CASSSLAGDYNEQFF. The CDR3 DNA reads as TGTGCTAGCAGCTCCCTAGCGGGAGACTACAATGAGCAGTTCTTC.

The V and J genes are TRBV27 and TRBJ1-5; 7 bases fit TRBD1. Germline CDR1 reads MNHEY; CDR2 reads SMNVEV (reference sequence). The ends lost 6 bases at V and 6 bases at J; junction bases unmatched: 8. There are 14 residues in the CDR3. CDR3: CASSLTGFGQPQHF. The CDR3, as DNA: TGTGCCAGCAGCCTGACAGGGTTCGGTCAGCCCCAGCATTTT.

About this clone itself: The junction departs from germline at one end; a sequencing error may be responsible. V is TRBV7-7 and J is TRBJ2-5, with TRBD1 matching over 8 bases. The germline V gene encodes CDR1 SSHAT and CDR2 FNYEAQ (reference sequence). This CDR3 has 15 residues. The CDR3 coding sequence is TGTGCTAGCAGCCCAGACAGGGGCCGGGGAGAGACCCAGTACTTC. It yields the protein CASSPDRGRGETQYF.